This TCR beta chain was found in a study of a mutant IDH1 vaccine in newly diagnosed glioma. At the level of the study: The first vaccination came 4-6 weeks after radiotherapy alone, or with temozolomide cycles.

Regarding this clone: The antigen remains unidentified.

The time point is: week 5, during vaccination. Each vaccine dose was 300 ug of mutant IDH1 20-mer peptide, with topical imiquimod. The germline V gene has CDR1 SGDLS and CDR2 YYNGEE. The CDR3 runs 13 residues. V was shortened by 1 base and J by 1 base, with 5 bases between the two germline ends. Profiled with immunoSEQ multiplex PCR; TCRdb holds only in-frame clones, not every one. Of 60,000 or so clones detected, approximately 90% appear once; the ten largest clones hold approximately 4.2%. The chain has TRBV9 and TRBJ1-1; no clear D gene. The specimen was PBMCs, collected from a glioma patient whose treatment included an IDH1 peptide vaccine. This sequence originates from a woman aged 40 to 50 with glioma. The CDR3 bases are TGTGCCAGCAGCGTAACCAAGAACACTGAAGCTTTCTTT. Translating it yields CASSVTKNTEAFF.